This TCR beta chain is drawn from a study of T cells in Graves' hyperthyroidism and ophthalmopathy. What was amplified from RNA transcripts were TCR beta CDR3 regions. A first-round RT-PCR of the TCR CDR3 used the HTBI primer set. TCRdb ran MiXCR on the multiplex PCR reads and lists one entry per CDR3 protein. The table lists 350,000 or so distinct CDR3 sequences, around 20% of them singletons. Germline V gene sequence: CDR1 MDHEN, CDR2 SYDVKM. This CDR3 has 15 residues. Trimming took 4 bases from V and 6 from J, leaving 15 bases between them. This clonotype was counted at least ten times. The sequenced sample was blood. This chain uses TRBV28 with TRBJ1-4; D may be TRBD1 (6 bases). The TCR comes from a woman in her forties or fifties with Graves' hyperthyroidism. CDR3 nucleotides: TGTGCCAGCAGTTCCCCCGGGGGCGGGGATGAAAAACTGTTTTTT. Translation gives CASSSPGGGDEKLFF.